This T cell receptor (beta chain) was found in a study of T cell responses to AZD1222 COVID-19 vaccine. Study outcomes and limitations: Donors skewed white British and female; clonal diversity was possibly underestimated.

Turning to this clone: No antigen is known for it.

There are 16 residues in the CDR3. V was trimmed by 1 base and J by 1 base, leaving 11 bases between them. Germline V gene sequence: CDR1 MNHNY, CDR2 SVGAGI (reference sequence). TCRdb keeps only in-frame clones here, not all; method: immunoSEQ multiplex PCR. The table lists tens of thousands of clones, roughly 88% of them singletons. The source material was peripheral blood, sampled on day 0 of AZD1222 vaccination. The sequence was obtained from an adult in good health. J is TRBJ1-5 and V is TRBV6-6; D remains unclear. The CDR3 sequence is CASSYFPTGSNQPQHF. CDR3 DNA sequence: TGTGCCAGCAGTTACTTCCCGACGGGGAGCAATCAGCCCCAGCATTTT.